This is a list of T cell receptor beta chains from one sample in a study of T cell responses to AZD1222 COVID-19 vaccine. Clones were sequenced by immunoSEQ multiplex PCR, and TCRdb holds only the in-frame ones, with some missing. Among 95,000 to 150,000 clones, approximately 90% were seen once, and the ten largest hold about 2.9%. Specimen: peripheral blood, collected 28 days after the second AZD1222 dose. The receptors derive from an adult who received the AZD1222 COVID-19 vaccine. The CDR3 runs from the conserved cysteine through the conserved F or W. Fields, in order: V gene, J gene, clone size, D gene, CDR3 protein, CDR3 DNA. D genes are given only for firm matches. Clone size is stated in some rows and not others, as once, few, many or a class when expanded.

v_gene: TRBV15; j_gene: TRBJ2-4; abundance: -; d_gene: -; CDR3aa: CATSRDSGVLDIQYF; CDR3nt: TGTGCCACCAGCAGAGATTCCGGGGTCCTGGACATTCAGTACTTC
v_gene: TRBV15; j_gene: TRBJ2-2; abundance: once; d_gene: TRBD1; CDR3aa: CATSGLLTGTGFVGELFF; CDR3nt: TGTGCCACCAGCGGACTTCTCACCGGGACAGGGTTTGTCGGGGAGCTGTTTTTT
v_gene: TRBV7-2; j_gene: TRBJ2-7; abundance: few; d_gene: TRBD2; CDR3aa: CASSLRGIPLAGEYEQYF; CDR3nt: TGTGCCAGCAGCTTAAGGGGGATTCCACTAGCGGGGGAATACGAGCAGTACTTC
v_gene: TRBV4-1; j_gene: TRBJ1-4; abundance: -; d_gene: -; CDR3aa: CASSRGVGEKLFF; CDR3nt: TGCGCCAGCAGTCGGGGCGTAGGGGAAAAACTGTTTTTT
v_gene: TRBV7-8; j_gene: TRBJ1-1; abundance: once; d_gene: -; CDR3aa: CASKLDMNTEAFF; CDR3nt: TGTGCCAGCAAACTGGACATGAACACTGAAGCTTTCTTT
v_gene: TRBV5-8; j_gene: TRBJ2-1; abundance: -; d_gene: -; CDR3aa: CASSPRRAMAYNEQFF; CDR3nt: TGTGCCAGCAGCCCAAGGCGGGCCATGGCGTACAATGAGCAGTTCTTC
v_gene: TRBV7-8; j_gene: TRBJ1-6; abundance: -; d_gene: -; CDR3aa: CASSLRGEGLSPLHF; CDR3nt: TGTGCCAGCAGCTTAAGGGGGGAAGGGCTTTCACCCCTCCACTTT
v_gene: TRBV6-5; j_gene: TRBJ2-7; abundance: -; d_gene: -; CDR3aa: CASSYSAESYEQYF; CDR3nt: TGTGCCAGCAGTTACTCCGCGGAGTCCTACGAGCAGTACTTC
v_gene: TRBV28; j_gene: TRBJ1-2; abundance: -; d_gene: TRBD1; CDR3aa: CASKGDRGFVGTF; CDR3nt: TGTGCCAGCAAAGGGGACAGGGGATTTGTAGGCACCTTC
v_gene: TRBV19; j_gene: TRBJ1-2; abundance: once; d_gene: -; CDR3aa: CASSMNGNYGYTF; CDR3nt: TGTGCCAGTAGTATGAACGGTAACTATGGCTACACCTTC
v_gene: TRBV3-1/TRBV3-2; j_gene: TRBJ2-1; abundance: -; d_gene: -; CDR3aa: CASSRTVSSYNEQFF; CDR3nt: TGTGCCAGCAGCCGGACTGTTAGCTCCTACAATGAGCAGTTCTTC
v_gene: TRBV4-3; j_gene: TRBJ2-3; abundance: -; d_gene: TRBD2; CDR3aa: CASSQEAAGGWTDTQYF; CDR3nt: TGCGCCAGCAGCCAAGAGGCAGCGGGGGGCTGGACAGATACGCAGTATTTT
v_gene: TRBV5-5; j_gene: TRBJ2-5; abundance: once; d_gene: -; CDR3aa: CASSPSTDGETQYF; CDR3nt: TGTGCCAGCAGCCCGTCGACGGATGGCGAGACCCAGTACTTC
v_gene: TRBV6-5; j_gene: TRBJ1-5; abundance: -; d_gene: TRBD1; CDR3aa: CASSRQGARQPQHF; CDR3nt: TGTGCCAGCAGCCGACAGGGGGCCCGGCAGCCCCAGCATTTT
v_gene: TRBV6-5; j_gene: TRBJ2-7; abundance: once; d_gene: -; CDR3aa: CASSTGQNEQYF; CDR3nt: TGTGCCAGCAGTACCGGACAGAACGAGCAGTACTTC
v_gene: TRBV28; j_gene: TRBJ2-2; abundance: -; d_gene: TRBD2; CDR3aa: CASSAGLAGGVTGELFF; CDR3nt: TGTGCCAGCAGTGCGGGACTAGCGGGGGGTGTCACCGGGGAGCTGTTTTTT
v_gene: TRBV28; j_gene: TRBJ1-5; abundance: -; d_gene: -; CDR3aa: CASSLPGSSNQPQHF; CDR3nt: TGTGCCAGCAGTTTACCAGGGTCGAGCAATCAGCCCCAGCATTTT
v_gene: TRBV5-1; j_gene: TRBJ1-1; abundance: -; d_gene: -; CDR3aa: CASSLDSEAFF; CDR3nt: TGCGCCAGCAGCTTGGACAGTGAAGCTTTCTTT
v_gene: TRBV5-4; j_gene: TRBJ2-7; abundance: -; d_gene: TRBD2; CDR3aa: CASSLAGGVRDYEQYF; CDR3nt: TGTGCCAGCAGCTTGGCCGGGGGGGTAAGGGACTACGAGCAGTACTTC
v_gene: TRBV2; j_gene: TRBJ2-3; abundance: once; d_gene: TRBD2; CDR3aa: CASSENRGGRITDTQYF; CDR3nt: TGTGCCAGCAGTGAAAACCGGGGGGGCCGAATCACAGATACGCAGTATTTT